This T cell receptor beta chain was obtained from a study of T cell responses to AZD1222 COVID-19 vaccine. Study results and limitations: Vaccine-associated CD4 TCRs spanned spike, dominant at 160-218 and 743-854. Reports say nearly half of spike-specific TCRs go after unmutated variant regions.

This CDR3 is built from 15 residues. Germline V gene sequence: CDR1 LGHNA, CDR2 YNFKEQ. V was shortened by 8 bases and J by 4 bases, with 17 bases between the two germline ends. This table comes from immunoSEQ multiplex PCR, and its TCRdb copy is limited to in-frame clones, with some not included. The data show tens of thousands of clones, with 85% to 90% seen just once and around 4.9% held by the top ten. Note on this clone: Its antigen is unidentified.

The V and J genes are TRBV4-2 and TRBJ1-4, with D possibly matching TRBD1 (5 bases). The clonotype was recovered from an adult who received the MenACWY meningococcal vaccine as a control. This sample comprised peripheral blood, obtained 28 days after the second dose of the MenACWY control vaccine. CDR3 in DNA: TGTGCCAGCGGGCAGACAGAACCTATTAATGAAAAACTGTTTTTT. This gives the protein CASGQTEPINEKLFF.